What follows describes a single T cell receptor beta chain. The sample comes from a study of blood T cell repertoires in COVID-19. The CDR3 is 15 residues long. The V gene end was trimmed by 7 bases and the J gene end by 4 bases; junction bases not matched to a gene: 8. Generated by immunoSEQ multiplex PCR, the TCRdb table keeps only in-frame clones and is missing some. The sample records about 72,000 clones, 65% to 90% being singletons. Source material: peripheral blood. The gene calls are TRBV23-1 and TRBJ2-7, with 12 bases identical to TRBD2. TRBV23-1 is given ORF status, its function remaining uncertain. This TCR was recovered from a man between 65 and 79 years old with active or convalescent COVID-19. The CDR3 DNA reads TGCGCCAGCAACCCTCCCACTAGCGGGAGGTACGAGCAGTACTTC. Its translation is CASNPPTSGRYEQYF.